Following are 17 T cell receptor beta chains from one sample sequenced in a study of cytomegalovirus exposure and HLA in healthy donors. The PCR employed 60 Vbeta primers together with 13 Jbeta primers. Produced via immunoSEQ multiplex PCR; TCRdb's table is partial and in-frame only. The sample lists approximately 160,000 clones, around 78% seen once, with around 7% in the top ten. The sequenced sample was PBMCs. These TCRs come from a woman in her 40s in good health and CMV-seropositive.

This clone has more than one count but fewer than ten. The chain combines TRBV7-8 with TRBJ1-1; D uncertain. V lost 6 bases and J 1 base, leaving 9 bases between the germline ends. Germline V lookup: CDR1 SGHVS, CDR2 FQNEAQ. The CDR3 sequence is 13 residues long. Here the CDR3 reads CASSSQTNTEAFF. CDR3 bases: TGTGCCAGCAGTTCACAGACGAACACTGAAGCTTTCTTT.

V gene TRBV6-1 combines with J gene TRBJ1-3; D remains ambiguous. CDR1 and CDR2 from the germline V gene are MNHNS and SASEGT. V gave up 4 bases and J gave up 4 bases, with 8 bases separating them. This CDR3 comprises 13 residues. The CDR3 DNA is TGTGCCAGCAGTGGAGCACTGGGAAACACCATATATTTT. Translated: CASSGALGNTIYF.

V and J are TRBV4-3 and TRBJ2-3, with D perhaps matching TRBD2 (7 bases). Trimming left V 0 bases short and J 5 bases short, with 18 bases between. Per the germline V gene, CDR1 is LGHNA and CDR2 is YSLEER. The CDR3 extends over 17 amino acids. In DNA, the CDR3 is TGCGCCAGCAGCCAAGACCCTCGCGGGGGCTACGGAGATACGCAGTATTTT. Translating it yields CASSQDPRGGYGDTQYF.

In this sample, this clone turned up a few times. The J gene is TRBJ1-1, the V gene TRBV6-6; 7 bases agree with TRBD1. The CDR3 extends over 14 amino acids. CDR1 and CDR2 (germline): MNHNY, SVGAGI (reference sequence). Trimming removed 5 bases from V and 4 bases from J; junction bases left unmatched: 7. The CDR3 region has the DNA TGTGCCAGCAGTACTTGGGACAGAATCACTGAAGCTTTCTTT. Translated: CASSTWDRITEAFF.

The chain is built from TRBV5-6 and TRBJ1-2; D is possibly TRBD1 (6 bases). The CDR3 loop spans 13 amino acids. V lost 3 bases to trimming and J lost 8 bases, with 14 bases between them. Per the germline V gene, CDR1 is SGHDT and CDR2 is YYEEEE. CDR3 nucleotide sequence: TGTGCCAGCAGCTGGCAGGGGCGGAGGGGCTACACCTTC. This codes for CASSWQGRRGYTF. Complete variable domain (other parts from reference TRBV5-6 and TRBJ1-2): DAGVTQSPTHLIKTRGQQVTLRCSPKSGHDTVSWYQQALGQGPQFIFQYYEEEERQRGNFPDRFSGHQFPNYSSELNVNALLLGDSALYLCASSWQGRRGYTFGSGTRLTVV.

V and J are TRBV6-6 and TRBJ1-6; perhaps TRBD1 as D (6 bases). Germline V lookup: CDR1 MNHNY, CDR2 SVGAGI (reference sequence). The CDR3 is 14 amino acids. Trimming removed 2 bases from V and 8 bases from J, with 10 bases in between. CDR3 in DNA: TGTGCCAGCAGTTACGGGGGCTTCGATTCACCCCTCCACTTT. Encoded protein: CASSYGGFDSPLHF.

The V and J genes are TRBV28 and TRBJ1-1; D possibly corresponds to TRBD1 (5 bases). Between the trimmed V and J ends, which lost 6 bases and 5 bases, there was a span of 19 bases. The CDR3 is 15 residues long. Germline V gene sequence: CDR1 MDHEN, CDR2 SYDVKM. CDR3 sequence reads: CASSPIFGGGTEAFF. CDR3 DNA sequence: TGTGCCAGCAGCCCCATATTTGGGGGGGGGACTGAAGCTTTCTTT.

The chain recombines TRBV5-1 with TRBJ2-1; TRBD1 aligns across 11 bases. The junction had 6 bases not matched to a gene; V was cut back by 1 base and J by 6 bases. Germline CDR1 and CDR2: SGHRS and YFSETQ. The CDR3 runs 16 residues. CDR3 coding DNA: TGCGCCAGCAGCTTGTTTTCGGGACAGGGGGGCAATGAGCAGTTCTTC. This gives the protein CASSLFSGQGGNEQFF.

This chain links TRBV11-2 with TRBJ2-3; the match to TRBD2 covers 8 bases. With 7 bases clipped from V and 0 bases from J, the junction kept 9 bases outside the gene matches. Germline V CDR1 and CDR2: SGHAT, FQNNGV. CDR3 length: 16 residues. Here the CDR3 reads CASNDVRGGSTDTQYF. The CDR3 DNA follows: TGTGCCAGCAACGACGTACGGGGGGGTAGCACAGATACGCAGTATTTT. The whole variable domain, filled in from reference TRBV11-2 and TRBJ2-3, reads EAGVAQSPRYKIIEKRQSVAFWCNPISGHATLYWYQQILGQGPKLLIQFQNNGVVDDSQLPKDRFSAERLKGVDSTLKIQPAKLEDSAVYLCASNDVRGGSTDTQYFGPGTRLTVL.

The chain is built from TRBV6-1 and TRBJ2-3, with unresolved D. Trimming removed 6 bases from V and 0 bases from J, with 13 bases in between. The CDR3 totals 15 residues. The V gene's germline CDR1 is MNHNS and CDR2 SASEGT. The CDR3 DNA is TGTGCCAGCAGCTTCCTAGGTACTAGCACAGATACGCAGTATTTT. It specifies CASSFLGTSTDTQYF.

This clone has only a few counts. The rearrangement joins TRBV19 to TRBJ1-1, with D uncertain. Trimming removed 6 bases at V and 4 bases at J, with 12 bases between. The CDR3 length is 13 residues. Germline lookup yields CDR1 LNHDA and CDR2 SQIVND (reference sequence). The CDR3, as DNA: TGTGCCAGTAGAACCCCAGCGGTCACTGAAGCTTTCTTT. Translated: CASRTPAVTEAFF.

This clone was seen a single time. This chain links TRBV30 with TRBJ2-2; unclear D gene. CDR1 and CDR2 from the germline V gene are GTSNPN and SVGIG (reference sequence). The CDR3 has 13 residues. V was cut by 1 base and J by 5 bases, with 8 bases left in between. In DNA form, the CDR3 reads TGTGCCTGGAGTGCGACTGATACCGGGGAGCTGTTTTTT. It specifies CAWSATDTGELFF. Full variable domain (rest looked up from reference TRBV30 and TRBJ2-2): SQTIHQWPATLVQPVGSPLSLECTVEGTSNPNLYWYRQAAGRGLQLLFYSVGIGQISSEVPQNLSASRPQDRQFILSSKKLLLSDSGFYLCAWSATDTGELFFGEGSRLTVL.

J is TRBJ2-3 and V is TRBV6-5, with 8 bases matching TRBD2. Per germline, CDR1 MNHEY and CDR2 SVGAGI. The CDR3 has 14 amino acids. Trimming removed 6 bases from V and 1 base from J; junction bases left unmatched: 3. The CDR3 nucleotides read TGTGCCAGCAGGAAAGCGGGGGGCACAGATACGCAGTATTTT. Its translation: CASRKAGGTDTQYF.

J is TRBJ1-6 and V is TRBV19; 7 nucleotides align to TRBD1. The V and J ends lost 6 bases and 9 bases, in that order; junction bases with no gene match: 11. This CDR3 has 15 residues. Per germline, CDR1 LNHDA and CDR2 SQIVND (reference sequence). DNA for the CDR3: TGTGCCAGTAGCCCGACAGGGCCGGTGGCTTCACCCCTCCACTTT. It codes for CASSPTGPVASPLHF.

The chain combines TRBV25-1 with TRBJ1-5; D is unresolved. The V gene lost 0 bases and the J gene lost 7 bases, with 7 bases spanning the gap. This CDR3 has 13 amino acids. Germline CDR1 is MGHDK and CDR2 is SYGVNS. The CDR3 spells CASSEYGQQPQHF. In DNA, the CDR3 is TGTGCCAGCAGTGAATATGGGCAGCAGCCCCAGCATTTT.

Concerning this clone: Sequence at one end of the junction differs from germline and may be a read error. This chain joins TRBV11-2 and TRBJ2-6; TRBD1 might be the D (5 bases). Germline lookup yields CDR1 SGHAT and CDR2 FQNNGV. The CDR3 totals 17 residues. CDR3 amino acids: CASSLARFGAGANGLTF. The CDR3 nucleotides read TGTGCCAGCAGCTTAGCCCGGTTTGGTGCTGGGGCCAACGGCCTGACTTTC.

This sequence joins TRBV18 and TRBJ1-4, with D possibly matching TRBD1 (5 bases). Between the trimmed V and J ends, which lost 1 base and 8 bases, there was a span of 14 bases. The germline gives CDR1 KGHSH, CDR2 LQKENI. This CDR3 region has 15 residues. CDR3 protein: CASSPLRRDGEKLFF. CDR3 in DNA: TGTGCCAGCTCACCACTACGCAGGGATGGGGAAAAACTGTTTTTT.